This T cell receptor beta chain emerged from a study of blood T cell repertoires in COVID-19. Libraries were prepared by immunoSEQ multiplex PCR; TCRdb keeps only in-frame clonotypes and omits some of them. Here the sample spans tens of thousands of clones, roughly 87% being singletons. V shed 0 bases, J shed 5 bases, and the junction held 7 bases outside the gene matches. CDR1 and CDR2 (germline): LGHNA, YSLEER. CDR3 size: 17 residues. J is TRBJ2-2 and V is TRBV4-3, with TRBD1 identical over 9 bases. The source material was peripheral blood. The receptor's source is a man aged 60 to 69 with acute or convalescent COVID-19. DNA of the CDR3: TGCGCCAGCAGCCAAGATGGGACAGGGTCTGGGACCGGGGAGCTGTTTTTT. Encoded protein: CASSQDGTGSGTGELFF.